Given below is one T cell receptor beta chain in context. V was trimmed by 5 bases and J by 3 bases, leaving 13 bases between them. The CDR3 is made up of 14 amino acids. Per the germline V gene, CDR1 is MNHEY and CDR2 is SVGAGI. The data were taken from a study of control samples from healthy donors and cancer patients. Sequencing used immunoSEQ multiplex PCR; TCRdb keeps in-frame clones, though not all of them. Here the sample spans about 71,000 clones, roughly nine tenths being singletons. The V call is TRBV6-5, the J call TRBJ2-5, with a possible D match to TRBD1 (5 bases). Sequences were obtained from PBMCs. The TCR was taken from a man between 60 and 70 years old with lung cancer. The CDR3 region is CASSPGLLEETQYF. CDR3 in DNA: TGTGCCAGCAGTCCAGGGCTGCTTGAAGAGACCCAGTACTTC.